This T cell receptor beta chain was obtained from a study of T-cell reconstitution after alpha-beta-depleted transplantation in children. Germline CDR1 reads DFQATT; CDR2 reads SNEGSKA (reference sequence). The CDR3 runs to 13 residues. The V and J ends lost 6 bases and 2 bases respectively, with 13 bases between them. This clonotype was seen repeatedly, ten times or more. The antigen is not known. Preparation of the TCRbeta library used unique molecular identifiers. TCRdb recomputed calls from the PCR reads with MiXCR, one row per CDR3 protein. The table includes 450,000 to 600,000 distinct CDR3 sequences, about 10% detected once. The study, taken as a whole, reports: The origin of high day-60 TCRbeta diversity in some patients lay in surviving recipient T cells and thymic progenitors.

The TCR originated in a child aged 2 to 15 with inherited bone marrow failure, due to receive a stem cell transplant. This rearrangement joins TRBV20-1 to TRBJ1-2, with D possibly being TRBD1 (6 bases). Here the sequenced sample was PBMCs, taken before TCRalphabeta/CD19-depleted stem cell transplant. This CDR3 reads CSAKIQGNYGYTF. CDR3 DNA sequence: TGCAGTGCAAAAATACAGGGAAACTATGGCTACACCTTC.